This record looks at one T cell receptor beta chain sequence and its context. This clonotype was counted many times. Its antigen is still unknown. The sample holds no much larger clone one base away, and base qualities are not on file. Ophthalmopathy patients had moderately to severely active disease, Clinical Activity Score of at least 3, NOSPECS grade of at least 4, and duration under 3 months. Patients with uncontrolled infections, other autoimmune diseases, pregnancy or lactation were excluded. Clinical symptoms, serum thyroxine and TRAb, thyroid ultrasound, and orbital computed tomography formed the basis for the diagnoses. Ficoll-Paque density gradient centrifugation was used to isolate PBMCs from about 9 ml of fresh peripheral blood. Total RNA was extracted using Trizol reagent, and RNA quality was assessed on an Agilent 2100 Bioanalyzer. This record comes from a study of T cells in Graves' hyperthyroidism and ophthalmopathy (dated by TCRdb to about 2019). Describing the broader study: Peripheral blood samples were taken at initial diagnosis, before any treatment was given. In about 6 Graves' hyperthyroidism patients, the study also compared T-cell repertoires from thyroid tissue with T-cell repertoires from blood. According to the paper, TCR Vbeta CDR3 sequencing was carried out on some 140 peripheral blood samples, which came from approximately 43 ophthalmopathy, around 74 hyperthyroidism and some 17 progressor patients. To identify TCR V-J signatures that set the groups apart, the researchers used a discovery cohort of about a hundred patients, made up of under 45 with Graves' ophthalmopathy and 57 with stable Graves' hyperthyroidism. Prospective prediction of ophthalmopathy was tested in an independent validation cohort consisting of about 20 hyperthyroidism patients and 17 patients who later progressed to ophthalmopathy. The 95 to 100 discovery patients were randomly divided into training and test sets at a 7:3 ratio. After sampling, hyperthyroidism patients received methimazole starting at 30 mg daily, and ophthalmopathy patients received high-dose intravenous methylprednisolone.

TCR beta CDR3 regions were amplified from RNA transcripts. The first round of RT-PCR for the TCR CDR3 was performed with the HTBI primer set and the Qiagen OneStep RT-PCR kit. The libraries were constructed in a second round of multiplex PCR and then size-selected and purified. Libraries were sequenced paired-end with 100 bp reads on an Illumina HiSeq2000. The paper's processing steps were these. Raw data were processed with SOAPnuke, discarding reads with adapters, uncalled bases, mean Phred below 15, or no exact constant-primer or identifier match. COPE v1.2.5 was used to merge high-quality paired reads, and clonotypes were defined as unique nucleotide sequences. Clonotypes were aligned to IMGT TRBV, TRBD and TRBJ reference segments using MiTCR v1.1. The analysis was restricted to V-J combinations with a frequency above 0.0001, which together covered over 99% of the repertoires. A TCS score was defined as the ratio between F50 (clonal expansion) and ExV (chaos), using BLOSUM62-based TCRdist between CDR3 peptides within each V-J. Welch's t-statistics and random forest reduced 514 V-J features to roughly 13, which were used in a naive Bayes classifier (R e1071). TCRdb reran the public reads through fastp at Q25 and MiXCR, keeping productive beta chains. Identical CDR3 proteins give one entry, which carries the most common genes and DNA. The V and J calls follow TCRdb's processing rather than the paper's. The sample yields roughly 550,000 distinct CDR3 sequences; approximately 16% were counted once. About 31% of the sample is held by the ten biggest clonotypes.

Overall results and qualifications from the work: No statistical method was used to set the sample size in advance, and investigators knew the group allocation. In validation, the model predicted progression to ophthalmopathy a median of approximately 6.3 months before onset, with approximately 70% sensitivity and roughly 72% specificity. A model built on a 13 V-J signature distinguished ophthalmopathy from stable hyperthyroidism, reaching roughly 88% sensitivity and approximately 81% specificity in cross-validation and 80%/75% in testing. Most expanded thyroid clonotypes (frequency above 0.001) were also found in blood, which suggests that blood repertoires may mirror thyroid immune responses.

The germline V and J ends show losses of 6 bases and 4 bases respectively, and no gene match explains 17 bases of the junction. Via the germline V gene (reference sequence), CDR1 is DFQATT and CDR2 SNEGSKA. The CDR3 contains 18 residues, cysteine and phenylalanine counted. The retained sequence is limited to the CDR3, 54 bases, with the frame set at the first base. The V gene is TRBV20-1 and the J gene is TRBJ2-7; TRBD2 lines up with 14 middle nucleotides. Sequencing was performed on blood. This receptor was taken from a woman in her thirties with Graves' ophthalmopathy. In nucleotides, the sequence is TGCAGTGCACAACCGGGACTAGCGGGAGTCCGTCCCTTATACGAGCAGTACTTC. The encoded protein is CSAQPGLAGVRPLYEQYF.